This entry features one T cell receptor beta chain sequence. Its antigen is unknown. This clone may be a read error of a much larger clone one base away. The CDR3 extends over 11 amino acids. The germline V gene encodes CDR1 WSHSY and CDR2 SAAADI. Library preparation for TCR beta used quantitative 5'-RACE with molecular barcodes. TCRdb reanalysed the 5' RACE reads using MiXCR and keeps one entry per CDR3 protein. The repertoire holds a few hundred thousand distinct CDR3 sequences, with under 14% as singletons. This sample is part of a study of CD8 T cells in ankylosing spondylitis. Study-level findings and limits: Reportedly, disease-linked clones are significantly enriched in ankylosing spondylitis patients' matched synovial fluid. There were earlier reports of some motif variants in reactive arthritis synovial fluid and blood. Ankylosing spondylitis blood appeared to be characterized by a TCR beta motif of roughly eight highly homologous variants.

This receptor was obtained from a female donor with ankylosing spondylitis or in good health (not recorded which). Sequences were obtained from blood, either unsorted or a sorted T cell fraction (not recorded which). The rearrangement uses TRBV10-2 and TRBJ1-5, with unresolved D. The CDR3 DNA follows: TGCGCCAGCGGGCTTGATGGGCCCCCGCATTTT. Its protein is CASGLDGPPHF.